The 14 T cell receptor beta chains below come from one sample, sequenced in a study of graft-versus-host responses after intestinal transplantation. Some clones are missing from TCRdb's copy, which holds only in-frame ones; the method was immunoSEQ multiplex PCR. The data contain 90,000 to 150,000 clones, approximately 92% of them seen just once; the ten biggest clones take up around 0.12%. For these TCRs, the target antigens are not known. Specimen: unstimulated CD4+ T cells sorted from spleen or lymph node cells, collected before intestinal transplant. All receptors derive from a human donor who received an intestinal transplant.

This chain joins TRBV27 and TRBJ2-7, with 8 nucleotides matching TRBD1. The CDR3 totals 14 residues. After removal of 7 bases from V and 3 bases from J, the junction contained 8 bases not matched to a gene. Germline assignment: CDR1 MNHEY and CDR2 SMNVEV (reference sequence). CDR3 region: CASIWTGLNYEQYF. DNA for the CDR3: TGTGCCAGCATCTGGACAGGGTTGAACTACGAGCAGTACTTC.

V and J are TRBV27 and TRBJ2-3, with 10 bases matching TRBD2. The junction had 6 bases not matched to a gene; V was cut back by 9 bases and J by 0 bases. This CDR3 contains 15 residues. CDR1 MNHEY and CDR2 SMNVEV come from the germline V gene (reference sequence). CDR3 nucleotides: TGTGCCAGTGGACTAGCGGCTCCTAGCACAGATACGCAGTATTTT. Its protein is CASGLAAPSTDTQYF.

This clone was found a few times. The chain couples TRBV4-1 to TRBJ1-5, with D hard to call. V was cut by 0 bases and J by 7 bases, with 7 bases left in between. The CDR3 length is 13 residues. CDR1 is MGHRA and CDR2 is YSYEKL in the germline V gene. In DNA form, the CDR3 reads TGCGCCAGCAGCCAAGAAGCAAGGCAGCCCCAGCATTTT. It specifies CASSQEARQPQHF.

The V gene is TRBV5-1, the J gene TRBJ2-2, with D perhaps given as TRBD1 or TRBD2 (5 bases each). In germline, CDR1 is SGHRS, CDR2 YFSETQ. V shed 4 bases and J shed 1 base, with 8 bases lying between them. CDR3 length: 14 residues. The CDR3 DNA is TGCGCCAGCAGCGGAGGACAGAACACCGGGGAGCTGTTTTTT. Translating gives CASSGGQNTGELFF.

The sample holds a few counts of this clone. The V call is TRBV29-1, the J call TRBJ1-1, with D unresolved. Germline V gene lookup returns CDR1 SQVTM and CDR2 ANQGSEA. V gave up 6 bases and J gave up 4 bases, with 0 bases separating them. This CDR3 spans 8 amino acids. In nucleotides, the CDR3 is TGCAGCGTCACTGAAGCTTTCTTT. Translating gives CSVTEAFF.

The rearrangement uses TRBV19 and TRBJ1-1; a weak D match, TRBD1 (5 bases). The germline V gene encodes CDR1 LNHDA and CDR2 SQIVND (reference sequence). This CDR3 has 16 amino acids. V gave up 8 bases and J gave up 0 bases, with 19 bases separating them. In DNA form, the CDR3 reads TGTGCCAGTCGCCCCCGGGACGGTGGGATGAACACTGAAGCTTTCTTT. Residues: CASRPRDGGMNTEAFF. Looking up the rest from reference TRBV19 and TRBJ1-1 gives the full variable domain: DGGITQSPKYLFRKEGQNVTLSCEQNLNHDAMYWYRQDPGQGLRLIYYSQIVNDFQKGDIAEGYSVSREKKESFPLTVTSAQKNPTAFYLCASRPRDGGMNTEAFFGQGTRLTVV.

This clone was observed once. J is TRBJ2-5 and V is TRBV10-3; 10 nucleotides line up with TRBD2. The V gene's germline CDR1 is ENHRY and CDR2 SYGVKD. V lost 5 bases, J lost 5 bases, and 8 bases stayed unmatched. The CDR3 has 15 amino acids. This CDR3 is CAISFLAGAEETQYF. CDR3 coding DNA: TGTGCCATCAGTTTTCTAGCGGGAGCGGAGGAGACCCAGTACTTC.

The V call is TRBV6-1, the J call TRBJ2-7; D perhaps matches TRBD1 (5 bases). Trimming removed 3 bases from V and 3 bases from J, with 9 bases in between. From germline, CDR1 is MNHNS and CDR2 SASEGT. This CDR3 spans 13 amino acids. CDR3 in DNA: TGTGCCAGCAGTGAGGGGCCTTACTACGAGCAGTACTTC. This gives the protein CASSEGPYYEQYF.

The CDR3 protein is CASSLPGTGLDEQYF. The DNA for the CDR3 is TGTGCCAGCAGCTTACCCGGGACAGGGTTGGACGAGCAGTACTTC. This chain links TRBV7-3 with TRBJ2-7; 9 bases fit TRBD1. V lost 2 bases, J lost 5 bases, and 7 bases stayed unmatched. CDR1 and CDR2 (germline): SGHTA, FQGTGA. The CDR3 is 15 residues long.

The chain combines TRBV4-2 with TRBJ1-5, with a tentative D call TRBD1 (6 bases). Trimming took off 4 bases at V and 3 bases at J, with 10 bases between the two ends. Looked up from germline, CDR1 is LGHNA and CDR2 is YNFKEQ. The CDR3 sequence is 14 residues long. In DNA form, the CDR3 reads TGTGCCAGCAGCCCGGACAGACCCAATCAGCCCCAGCATTTT. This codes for CASSPDRPNQPQHF.

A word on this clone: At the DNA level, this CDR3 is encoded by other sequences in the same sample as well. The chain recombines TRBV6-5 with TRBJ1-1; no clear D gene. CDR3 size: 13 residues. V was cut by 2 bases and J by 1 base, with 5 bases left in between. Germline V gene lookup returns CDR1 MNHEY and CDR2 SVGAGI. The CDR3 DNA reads TGTGCCAGCAGTTACGGGCGGAACACTGAAGCTTTCTTT. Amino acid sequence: CASSYGRNTEAFF.

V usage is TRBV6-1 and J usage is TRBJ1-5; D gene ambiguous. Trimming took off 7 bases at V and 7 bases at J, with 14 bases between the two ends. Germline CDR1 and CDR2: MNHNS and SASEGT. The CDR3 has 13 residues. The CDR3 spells CASISGGRQPQHF. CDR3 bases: TGTGCCAGCATCTCGGGCGGGCGGCAGCCCCAGCATTTT.

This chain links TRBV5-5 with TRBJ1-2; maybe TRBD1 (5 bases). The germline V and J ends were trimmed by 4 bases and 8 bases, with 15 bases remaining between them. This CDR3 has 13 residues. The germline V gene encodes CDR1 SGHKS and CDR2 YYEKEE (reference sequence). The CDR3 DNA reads TGTGCCAGCAGCCCGGGACGGCGGTCCGGCTACACCTTC. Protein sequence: CASSPGRRSGYTF. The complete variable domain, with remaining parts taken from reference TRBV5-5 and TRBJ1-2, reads DAGVTQSPTHLIKTRGQQVTLRCSPISGHKSVSWYQQVLGQGPQFIFQYYEKEERGRGNFPDRFSARQFPNYSSELNVNALLLGDSALYLCASSPGRRSGYTFGSGTRLTVV.

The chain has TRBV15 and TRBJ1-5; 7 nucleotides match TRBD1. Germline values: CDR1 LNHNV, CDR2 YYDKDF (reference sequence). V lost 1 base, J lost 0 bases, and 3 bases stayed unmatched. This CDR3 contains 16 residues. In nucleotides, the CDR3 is TGTGCCACCAGCAGAGCGACAGGGACTAGCAATCAGCCCCAGCATTTT. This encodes CATSRATGTSNQPQHF.